The clone carrying this T cell receptor (beta chain) occurred a few times. The length of the CDR3 is 17 residues. CDR1 and CDR2 (germline): KGHDR, SFDVKD. V was clipped by 3 bases and J by 4 bases, with 15 bases between them. MiXCR, applied by TCRdb to the RT-PCR reads, yields one record per CDR3 protein. The sample lists tens of thousands of distinct CDR3 sequences, 5% occurring once. The sample is drawn from a study of patients and donors after allogeneic stem cell transplantation. This chain joins TRBV24-1 and TRBJ2-6; D possibly uses TRBD1 or TRBD2 (5 bases each). This TCR came from a human donor who was either an allogeneic HSCT recipient or a stem cell or donor lymphocyte infusion donor (not recorded which). It is not recorded whose cells these are; they may come from a transplant donor. What was sequenced was blood, either unsorted or a sorted T cell fraction (not recorded which). The CDR3 bases are TGTGCCACCAGTGATCGCTGGGGACGAACAGGGGCCAACGTCCTGACTTTC. It is translated as CATSDRWGRTGANVLTF.